This T cell receptor (beta chain) was sequenced during a study of beta chain features in type 1 diabetes (dated by TCRdb to 2016 to 2019). Describing the broader study: Mean age, gender distribution, total cell number and subset yield were not different between patients and healthy donors. A total of roughly 100 million sorted cells were examined across all samples, and the number of cells per subset was strongly correlated with RNA yield. In the study, TCRB repertoires of sorted circulating CD4+ T cell subsets from recently diagnosed type 1 diabetes patients were compared with those of matched healthy donors. Whereas all 30 or so donors provided naive and central memory subsets, regulatory and stem cell-like memory subsets were isolated from just 8 patients and about 8 healthy donors.

A single peripheral blood draw of around 120 mL on average was collected from each donor into heparinised tubes. A BD FACSAria II and a panel including CD45RO, CCR7, CD25, CD127, CD95 and CD27 were used to sort naive, central memory, regulatory and stem cell-like memory CD4+ T cells. Purity was above 95% for every sorted population. Right away, PBMCs were isolated by Lymphoprep density gradient centrifugation and were stained directly, with no culture step. Samples were stained and sorted in pairs, with one healthy donor and one patient per experiment, so that batch effects were minimized. The entire amount of isolated RNA was reverse transcribed using the High Capacity cDNA Reverse Transcription Kit, so the sequenced TCRB transcripts were expressed ones. Naive, central memory and regulatory T cell samples underwent deep immunoSEQ sequencing, averaging about 3.5 million total reads per sample. Sorted cells were lysed in RLT buffer and RNA was extracted with DNase-treated RNeasy Micro or Mini kits, depending on cell number. Each cell subset was processed on its own to prevent cross-contamination, while patient and healthy donor samples were processed together. The immunoSEQ multiplex PCR was used to amplify TCRB sequences from cDNA, generating 87-bp fragments that spanned the CDR3 region. Sequencing of the amplicons was done on the Illumina HiSeq platform. As for the authors' bioinformatics: PCR bias was corrected computationally using synthetic template baselines, and reads within Hamming distance 2 were collapsed, with unmergeable singletons discarded. Reads were aligned against IMGT to assign V, D and J genes, CDR3 length and insertions or deletions at six rearrangement sites. Within each subset, clonotype counts were normalized to the number of sorted cells before true diversity and Gini coefficients were calculated with the tcR R package. The overlap coefficient, calculated on TCRB nucleotide sequences, was used to quantify repertoire sharing. Out-of-frame TCRB sequences from naive cells were analyzed to stand in for the pre-selection repertoire. Imported from immuneACCESS, the table was reduced by TCRdb to in-frame sequences with V and J called. These copies leave out some clones; in studies compared against another copy, an unresolved V gene accounts for under half, and the cause of the remainder is not known. V, J and clone size reflect that table, while D and trimming were determined from the DNA. The sample table contains 330,000 or so clones; only one count was recorded for over 9.5% of them. The ten largest clones take up around 0.01% of the sample.

From V the trimming removes 0 bases and from J it removes 1 base, while the gene matches leave 7 bases of the junction unaccounted for. The germline V gene yields SGHRS for CDR1 and YFSETQ for CDR2. The CDR3 sequence holds 16 residues, the cysteine and phenylalanine included. The kept DNA is CDR3 alone, 48 bases in frame from the first base. Concerning this clone: Its antigen remains unidentified. Base qualities are not recorded, but no much larger clone differs from it by a single base.

The investigation overall reported the following: Because the HLA sub-analyses included only small numbers of individuals, any influence of HLA type on TCRB rearrangement was left unresolved. Patients with type 1 diabetes made fewer insertions and deleted more nucleotides at VDJ recombination sites, implying thymic rearrangement abnormalities. A moderate but significant shortening of TCRB CDR3 length was observed in type 1 diabetes patients in all four CD4+ subsets. Naive, central memory and regulatory TCRB repertoires appeared to be more similar among patients than among healthy donors. Because cDNA was sequenced instead of genomic DNA, highly expressing activated cells could be over-represented, though the groups showed no difference in activation or CD3 levels. PCR might favor shorter templates, but patient and control samples were amplified and corrected together, so any skew would affect both groups equally.

The chain links TRBV5-1 with TRBJ2-7, with 7 central nucleotides matching TRBD2. This TCR derives from a woman younger than 30 with type 1 diabetes. The sample was naive CD4+ T cells from blood. This sample's cell subset or site label indicates: true naive CD4+ T cells. At the DNA level, the sequence is TGCGCCAGCAGCTTGGCACCTGGCGGGGGTTCCTACGAGCAGTACTTC. Translated, it reads CASSLAPGGGSYEQYF.